This T cell receptor beta chain was recovered during a study of blood T cell repertoires in COVID-19. TCRdb keeps only in-frame clones here, not all; method: immunoSEQ multiplex PCR. This sample yields fewer than 350,000 clones, of which approximately 81% are seen a single time; approximately 1.9% belongs to the top ten. There are 13 residues in the CDR3. Looked up from germline, CDR1 is SGHTA and CDR2 is FQGTGA. Trimming took off 5 bases at V and 4 bases at J, with 8 bases between the two ends. Sequenced sample: PBMCs or T cells enriched from blood (not recorded which). V is TRBV7-3 and J is TRBJ2-2; D is uncertain. This clonotype originated in a woman in her twenties or thirties who had been exposed to COVID-19. DNA of the CDR3: TGTGCCAGCAGCCCCTCCTTCACCGGGGAGCTGTTTTTT. Its protein is CASSPSFTGELFF.